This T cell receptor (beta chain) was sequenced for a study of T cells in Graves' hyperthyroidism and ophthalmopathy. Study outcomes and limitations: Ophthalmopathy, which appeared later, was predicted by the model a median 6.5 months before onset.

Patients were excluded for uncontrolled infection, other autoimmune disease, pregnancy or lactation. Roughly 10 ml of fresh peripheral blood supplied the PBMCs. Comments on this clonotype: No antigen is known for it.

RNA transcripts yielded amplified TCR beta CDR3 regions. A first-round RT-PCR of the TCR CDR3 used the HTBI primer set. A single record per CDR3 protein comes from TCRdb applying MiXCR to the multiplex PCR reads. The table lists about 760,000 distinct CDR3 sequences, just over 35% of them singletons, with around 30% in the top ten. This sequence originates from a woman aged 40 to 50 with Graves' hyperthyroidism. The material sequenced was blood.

For the CDR3, the DNA is TGTGCCAGCAGCCCGACTCCTCCGGAGACCCAGTACTTC. This sequence encodes CASSPTPPETQYF. The chain couples TRBV5-4 to TRBJ2-5, with no clear D. V lost 4 bases and J 5 bases, leaving 12 bases between the germline ends. Per the germline V gene, CDR1 is SGHNT and CDR2 is YYREEE (reference sequence). CDR3 length: 13 amino acids. The full variable domain, rest sourced from reference TRBV5-4 and TRBJ2-5, is ETGVTQSPTHLIKTRGQQVTLRCSSQSGHNTVSWYQQALGQGPQFIFQYYREEENGRGNFPPRFSGLQFPNYSSELNVNALELDDSALYLCASSPTPPETQYFGPGTRLLVL.